A selection of T cell receptor beta chains follows, all from one sample in a study of blood T cell repertoires in COVID-19. Assay used: immunoSEQ multiplex PCR; TCRdb lists only in-frame clones, some missing. Of under 45,000 clones listed, around 87% are singletons. Input material: peripheral blood. Every receptor here comes from a man older than 75 with active COVID-19. Each CDR3 is given with its conserved first and last residue. The order of the fields is D gene, V gene, clone size, J gene, CDR3 protein, CDR3 DNA. The D gene is left open where the match is weak. Not all rows give a size; the values are once, few, many and, for expanded clones, a class.

d_call: .
v_call: TRBV3-1/TRBV3-2
clone_size: .
j_call: TRBJ1-1
cdr3_aa: CASSQRLQGEAFF
cdr3_nt: TGTGCCAGCAGCCAAAGACTCCAGGGGGAAGCTTTCTTT

d_call: .
v_call: TRBV19
clone_size: few
j_call: TRBJ2-5
cdr3_aa: CASSILETQYF
cdr3_nt: TGTGCCAGTAGTATTCTGGAGACCCAGTACTTC

d_call: .
v_call: TRBV6-2/TRBV6-3
clone_size: .
j_call: TRBJ2-7
cdr3_aa: CASSFRVTYEQYF
cdr3_nt: TGTGCCAGCAGCTTCAGGGTTACCTACGAGCAGTACTTC

d_call: TRBD1
v_call: TRBV12-3/TRBV12-4
clone_size: .
j_call: TRBJ1-2
cdr3_aa: CASSFGTGAGYTF
cdr3_nt: TGTGCCAGCAGTTTCGGGACAGGGGCTGGCTACACCTTC

d_call: .
v_call: TRBV18
clone_size: .
j_call: TRBJ2-5
cdr3_aa: CASSPGGARETQYF
cdr3_nt: TGTGCCAGCTCACCCGGGGGAGCACGGGAGACCCAGTACTTC

d_call: .
v_call: TRBV5-1
clone_size: .
j_call: TRBJ2-1
cdr3_aa: CASSLGLANEQFF
cdr3_nt: TGCGCCAGCAGCCTGGGACTGGCCAATGAGCAGTTCTTC

d_call: .
v_call: TRBV19
clone_size: .
j_call: TRBJ1-1
cdr3_aa: CASSQLFYDRTNTEAFF
cdr3_nt: TGTGCCAGTAGTCAGCTTTTTTATGACAGAACAAACACTGAAGCTTTCTTT

d_call: TRBD2
v_call: TRBV6-5
clone_size: .
j_call: TRBJ2-3
cdr3_aa: CASRSAGATDTQYF
cdr3_nt: TGTGCCAGCAGATCAGCGGGAGCCACAGATACGCAGTATTTT

d_call: TRBD1
v_call: TRBV6-2/TRBV6-3
clone_size: .
j_call: TRBJ1-5
cdr3_aa: CASSSKDRDSNQPQHF
cdr3_nt: TGTGCCAGCAGTTCCAAAGACAGGGATAGCAATCAGCCCCAGCATTTT

d_call: .
v_call: TRBV19
clone_size: .
j_call: TRBJ2-5
cdr3_aa: CASSDRRSETQYF
cdr3_nt: TGTGCCAGTAGTGACAGACGTTCAGAGACCCAGTACTTC

d_call: TRBD1
v_call: TRBV11-3
clone_size: .
j_call: TRBJ2-2
cdr3_aa: CASSLRTGDTGELFF
cdr3_nt: TGTGCCAGCAGCTTGCGGACAGGGGACACCGGGGAGCTGTTTTTT

d_call: TRBD1
v_call: TRBV13
clone_size: .
j_call: TRBJ2-7
cdr3_aa: CASSPPGTGQREQYF
cdr3_nt: TGTGCCAGCAGCCCTCCCGGGACAGGGCAAAGGGAGCAGTACTTC

d_call: TRBD2
v_call: TRBV6-2/TRBV6-3
clone_size: .
j_call: TRBJ2-3
cdr3_aa: CASSYSKRDLFTQFTQYF
cdr3_nt: TGTGCCAGCAGTTACTCGAAGCGGGACTTATTCACACAATTTACGCAGTATTTT

d_call: .
v_call: TRBV28
clone_size: .
j_call: TRBJ1-2
cdr3_aa: CASRGGGGYGYTF
cdr3_nt: TGTGCCAGCAGGGGAGGCGGAGGCTATGGCTACACCTTC

d_call: .
v_call: TRBV6-2/TRBV6-3
clone_size: few
j_call: TRBJ2-7
cdr3_aa: CASSYGQNYEQYF
cdr3_nt: TGTGCCAGCAGTTACGGACAGAACTACGAGCAGTACTTC

d_call: TRBD1
v_call: TRBV29-1
clone_size: once
j_call: TRBJ1-3
cdr3_aa: CSIQGAQGNTIYF
cdr3_nt: TGCAGCATCCAGGGGGCGCAAGGAAACACCATATATTTT

d_call: TRBD1
v_call: TRBV18
clone_size: once
j_call: TRBJ2-2
cdr3_aa: CAIASDRDTGELFF
cdr3_nt: TGTGCCATCGCCAGTGACAGGGACACCGGGGAGCTGTTTTTT

d_call: TRBD2
v_call: TRBV19
clone_size: .
j_call: TRBJ2-1
cdr3_aa: CASTKQRGEQFF
cdr3_nt: TGTGCCAGTACGAAACAGCGGGGTGAGCAGTTCTTC

d_call: .
v_call: TRBV24-1
clone_size: .
j_call: TRBJ2-1
cdr3_aa: CATSDLAGIDEQFF
cdr3_nt: TGTGCCACCAGTGATTTGGCAGGGATCGATGAGCAGTTCTTC

d_call: TRBD2
v_call: TRBV9
clone_size: .
j_call: TRBJ2-3
cdr3_aa: CASSVRGRSTDTQYF
cdr3_nt: TGTGCCAGCAGCGTACGCGGGAGGAGCACAGATACGCAGTATTTT

d_call: TRBD2
v_call: TRBV3-1/TRBV3-2
clone_size: .
j_call: TRBJ2-5
cdr3_aa: CASSLSGLAGRVAQETQYF
cdr3_nt: TGTGCCAGCAGCCTCTCCGGACTAGCGGGAAGGGTGGCCCAAGAGACCCAGTACTTC

d_call: .
v_call: TRBV5-1
clone_size: once
j_call: TRBJ2-1
cdr3_aa: CASSPTSSYPNEQFF
cdr3_nt: TGCGCCAGCAGCCCGACTAGTAGTTATCCTAATGAGCAGTTCTTC

d_call: TRBD1
v_call: TRBV19
clone_size: few
j_call: TRBJ2-2
cdr3_aa: CASSFIGTGDTGELFF
cdr3_nt: TGTGCCAGTAGTTTCATCGGGACAGGGGACACCGGGGAGCTGTTTTTT

d_call: .
v_call: TRBV10-3
clone_size: .
j_call: TRBJ1-2
cdr3_aa: CAIRQAASYGYTF
cdr3_nt: TGTGCCATCAGACAGGCTGCGAGCTATGGCTACACCTTC

d_call: .
v_call: TRBV6-5
clone_size: .
j_call: TRBJ2-7
cdr3_aa: CASSYSSGVISYEQYF
cdr3_nt: TGTGCCAGCAGTTACTCGTCAGGGGTCATCTCCTACGAGCAGTACTTC

d_call: TRBD1
v_call: TRBV5-5
clone_size: once
j_call: TRBJ2-1
cdr3_aa: CASSQTGGNEQFF
cdr3_nt: TGTGCCAGCAGCCAAACAGGGGGCAATGAGCAGTTCTTC

d_call: .
v_call: TRBV6-2/TRBV6-3
clone_size: .
j_call: TRBJ2-1
cdr3_aa: CASSRLSPTNEQFF
cdr3_nt: TGTGCCAGCAGTCGCCTATCCCCCACTAATGAGCAGTTCTTC

d_call: .
v_call: TRBV4-3
clone_size: .
j_call: TRBJ2-1
cdr3_aa: CASSPLGARNEQFF
cdr3_nt: TGCGCCAGCAGCCCGCTGGGGGCGAGAAATGAGCAGTTCTTC

d_call: TRBD1
v_call: TRBV5-6
clone_size: .
j_call: TRBJ2-7
cdr3_aa: CASSPPRGRYEQYF
cdr3_nt: TGTGCCAGCAGCCCACCGAGGGGGCGTTACGAGCAGTACTTC

d_call: .
v_call: TRBV28
clone_size: .
j_call: TRBJ2-7
cdr3_aa: CASKMDRYEQYF
cdr3_nt: TGTGCCAGCAAAATGGACAGATACGAGCAGTACTTC

d_call: TRBD1
v_call: TRBV5-4
clone_size: .
j_call: TRBJ2-7
cdr3_aa: CASSFGDRVPYEQYF
cdr3_nt: TGTGCCAGCAGCTTTGGGGACAGGGTCCCCTACGAGCAGTACTTC

d_call: TRBD1
v_call: TRBV27
clone_size: .
j_call: TRBJ1-6
cdr3_aa: CASSFHAPTGVNSPLHF
cdr3_nt: TGTGCCAGCAGTTTCCACGCCCCGACAGGGGTTAATTCACCCCTCCACTTT

d_call: TRBD1
v_call: TRBV10-2
clone_size: .
j_call: TRBJ2-5
cdr3_aa: CASGGQGLGTQYF
cdr3_nt: TGCGCCAGCGGCGGACAGGGCTTGGGGACCCAGTACTTC

d_call: .
v_call: TRBV30
clone_size: few
j_call: TRBJ2-1
cdr3_aa: CAWNLSPSSYNEQFF
cdr3_nt: TGTGCCTGGAACCTGTCGCCGAGCTCCTACAATGAGCAGTTCTTC

d_call: .
v_call: TRBV4-3
clone_size: .
j_call: TRBJ2-1
cdr3_aa: CASSLGGEQFF
cdr3_nt: TGCGCCAGCAGCCTCGGAGGCGAGCAGTTCTTC

d_call: .
v_call: TRBV5-1
clone_size: .
j_call: TRBJ2-1
cdr3_aa: CASSLVGISYNEQFF
cdr3_nt: TGCGCCAGCAGCTTGGTTGGCATATCCTACAATGAGCAGTTCTTC

d_call: .
v_call: TRBV5-8
clone_size: .
j_call: TRBJ2-2
cdr3_aa: CASSLASRTGELFF
cdr3_nt: TGTGCCAGCAGCTTGGCCTCCCGCACCGGGGAGCTGTTTTTT

d_call: .
v_call: TRBV6-5
clone_size: .
j_call: TRBJ1-6
cdr3_aa: CASMDSFYYNSPLHF
cdr3_nt: TGTGCCAGCATGGACAGTTTTTACTATAATTCACCCCTCCACTTT

d_call: TRBD1
v_call: TRBV15
clone_size: once
j_call: TRBJ1-6
cdr3_aa: CATSRDSRDRGAPLHF
cdr3_nt: TGTGCCACCAGCAGAGATTCCCGGGACAGGGGTGCTCCCCTCCACTTT

d_call: TRBD1
v_call: TRBV9
clone_size: .
j_call: TRBJ2-3
cdr3_aa: CASSVEGQGLSTDTQYF
cdr3_nt: TGTGCCAGCAGCGTAGAGGGACAGGGTCTTAGTACAGATACGCAGTATTTT

d_call: .
v_call: TRBV7-9
clone_size: .
j_call: TRBJ1-6
cdr3_aa: CASSVDSSPLHF
cdr3_nt: TGTGCCAGCAGCGTGGACAGTTCACCCCTCCACTTT

d_call: .
v_call: TRBV12-3/TRBV12-4
clone_size: .
j_call: TRBJ1-1
cdr3_aa: CASSLGKNTEAFF
cdr3_nt: TGTGCCAGCAGTTTGGGCAAGAACACTGAAGCTTTCTTT

d_call: TRBD1
v_call: TRBV27
clone_size: .
j_call: TRBJ2-1
cdr3_aa: CASRVRGLGNEQFF
cdr3_nt: TGTGCCAGCAGGGTTAGGGGGCTAGGAAATGAGCAGTTCTTC